This T cell receptor (beta chain) was sequenced in a study of OX40 agonist ivuxolimab in advanced cancers. The wider study: The dose-escalation cohort was about 87% male, with a mean age of around 60 years, ranging about 23 to 90.

This CDR3 has 15 amino acids. The germline V and J ends were trimmed by 0 bases and 4 bases, with 10 bases remaining between them. The V gene's germline CDR1 is SGHVS and CDR2 FQNEAQ. The study, taken as a whole, reports: By week 6 at 0.1 to 3.0 mg/kg, blood CD4+ and CD8+ T cells had expanded clonally.

Profiled with immunoSEQ multiplex PCR; TCRdb holds only in-frame clones, not every one. The data contain roughly 80,000 clones, over 80% of them singletons. Remarks on this clone: Its specificity is not known.

The sequencing here drew on CD4+ or CD8+ T cells sorted from blood, taken in a trial of the OX40 agonist ivuxolimab. The chain uses TRBV7-8 and TRBJ2-1, with a tentative D call TRBD2 (5 bases). This clonotype was obtained from an adult with an advanced solid tumor such as melanoma, head and neck, liver or kidney cancer. This chain's CDR3 is CASSLAGSTYNEQFF. The CDR3 DNA follows: TGTGCCAGCAGCTTAGCAGGGAGTACGTACAATGAGCAGTTCTTC.